Reported below is one T cell receptor beta chain. TCRdb processed the 5' RACE reads anew with MiXCR; each CDR3 protein has one entry. The data hold 150,000 to 200,000 distinct CDR3 sequences, with about 14% observed a single time. The data originate from a study of T-cell memory formation after mild COVID-19. The CDR3 runs 13 residues. V was clipped by 3 bases and J by 2 bases, with 5 bases between them. Germline V gives CDR1 SGHNT, CDR2 YYREEE (reference sequence). The rearrangement uses TRBV5-4 and TRBJ2-2; no firm D call. The TCR was taken from an adult woman who had mild COVID-19 (a few samples of this study predate the infection). Cell type and time point are not known. Input material: PBMCs or a T cell subset sorted from them (not recorded which). The CDR3 bases are TGTGCCAGCAGCTCAGAAAACACCGGGGAGCTGTTTTTT. Its translation is CASSSENTGELFF.